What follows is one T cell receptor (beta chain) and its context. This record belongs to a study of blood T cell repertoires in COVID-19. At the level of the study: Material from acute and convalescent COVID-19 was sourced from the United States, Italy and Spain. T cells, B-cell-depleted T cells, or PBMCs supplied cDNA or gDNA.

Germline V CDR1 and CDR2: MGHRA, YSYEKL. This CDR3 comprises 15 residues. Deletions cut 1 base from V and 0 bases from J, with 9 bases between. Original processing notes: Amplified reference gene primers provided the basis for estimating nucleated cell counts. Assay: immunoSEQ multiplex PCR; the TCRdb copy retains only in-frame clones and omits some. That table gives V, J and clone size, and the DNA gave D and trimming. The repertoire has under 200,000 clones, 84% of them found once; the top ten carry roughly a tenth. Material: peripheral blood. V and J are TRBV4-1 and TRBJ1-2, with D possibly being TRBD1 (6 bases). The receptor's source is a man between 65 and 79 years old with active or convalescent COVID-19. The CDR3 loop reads CASSQGSGANYGYTF. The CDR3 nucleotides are TGCGCCAGCAGCCAAGGGTCAGGGGCTAACTATGGCTACACCTTC.